This is a list of T cell receptor beta chains from one sample in a study of OX40 agonist ivuxolimab in advanced cancers. Generated by immunoSEQ multiplex PCR, the TCRdb table keeps only in-frame clones and is missing some. This table holds around 53,000 clones, nearly 90% found once. Sequenced here: CD4+ or CD8+ T cells sorted from blood, sampled in a trial of the OX40 agonist ivuxolimab. The receptor source for this set is an adult with an advanced solid tumor such as melanoma, head and neck, liver or kidney cancer. CDR3s include the opening cysteine and the closing phenylalanine or tryptophan. A D gene is named only where the DNA matches it firmly. Clone size appears in some rows only: once, few, many, or a class for an expanded clone.

D gene	V gene	clone size	J gene	CDR3 protein	CDR3 DNA
TRBD2	TRBV4-1	once	TRBJ2-7	CASSQDSLAGAREQYF	TGCGCCAGCAGCCAAGATTCGCTAGCGGGAGCCCGCGAGCAGTACTTC
TRBD2	TRBV9	.	TRBJ2-5	CASSPRTSGRRGETQYF	TGTGCCAGCAGCCCTCGGACTAGCGGGAGGAGAGGGGAGACCCAGTACTTC
TRBD1	TRBV30	.	TRBJ1-2	CAWSDRAGGYTF	TGTGCCTGGAGCGACAGGGCGGGTGGCTACACCTTC
TRBD2	TRBV5-1	few	TRBJ2-7	CASSWRLTSGKVQVVEQYF	TGCGCCAGCAGCTGGCGACTAACGAGCGGGAAAGTCCAGGTTGTCGAGCAGTACTTC
.	TRBV9	.	TRBJ2-7	CASSAQASAYEQYF	TGTGCCAGCAGCGCCCAAGCGTCGGCCTACGAGCAGTACTTC
TRBD1	TRBV6-5	few	TRBJ2-1	CASSYSPGQGEQFF	TGTGCCAGCAGTTACTCGCCCGGACAGGGGGAGCAGTTCTTC
TRBD1	TRBV9	.	TRBJ2-1	CASSVTGTGYNEQFF	TGTGCCAGCAGCGTTACCGGGACAGGGTACAATGAGCAGTTCTTC
TRBD1	TRBV5-1	.	TRBJ1-2	CASSSGTGTYGYTF	TGCGCCAGCAGCTCCGGGACAGGGACTTATGGCTACACCTTC
.	TRBV7-9	.	TRBJ2-1	CASRTGGPVRDNEQFF	TGTGCCAGCAGGACGGGCGGGCCCGTTCGGGACAATGAGCAGTTCTTC
.	TRBV27	.	TRBJ2-4	CASSSLTLAKNIQYF	TGTGCCAGCAGTTCCTTAACCTTAGCCAAAAACATTCAGTACTTC